This TCR beta chain was obtained from a study of T-cell memory formation after mild COVID-19. MiXCR, applied by TCRdb to the 5' RACE reads, yields one record per CDR3 protein. The sample records a few hundred thousand distinct CDR3 sequences, 25% to 30% being singletons. V lost 4 bases, J lost 3 bases, and 6 bases lay in between. The CDR3 sequence is 11 residues long. CDR1 and CDR2 (germline): SQVTM, ANQGSEA. V and J are TRBV29-1 and TRBJ1-1; no firm D call. The TCR comes from an adult woman who had mild COVID-19 (a few samples of this study predate the infection). Cell type and time point are not known. Input material: PBMCs or a T cell subset sorted from them (not recorded which). CDR3 protein: CSVASHTEAFF. In DNA, the CDR3 is TGCAGCGTTGCCTCCCACACTGAAGCTTTCTTT.